This T cell receptor beta chain was identified during a study of T cells in Graves' hyperthyroidism and ophthalmopathy. The V end lost 2 bases, the J end lost 6 bases, and 10 bases lay between the germline ends. CDR1 MNHEY and CDR2 SVGEGT come from the germline V gene. CDR3 length equals 13 residues. What was amplified from RNA transcripts were TCR beta CDR3 regions. An initial round of RT-PCR targeting the TCR CDR3 relied on the HTBI primer set. TCRdb used MiXCR to reprocess the multiplex PCR reads, holding one entry per CDR3 protein. The table records around 280,000 distinct CDR3 sequences, about an eighth of them present only once. This clonotype was picked up many times. Antigen unknown. Diagnosis rested on symptoms, serum thyroxine and TRAb, thyroid ultrasound, and orbital computed tomography. The authors took PBMCs from 8 to 10 ml fresh peripheral blood. General study results and limits: Clonotypes that were expanded in thyroid above 0.001 mostly appeared in blood too.

The TCR comes from a woman in her 30s with Graves' hyperthyroidism that later progressed to Graves' ophthalmopathy. Sample: blood. The chain uses TRBV6-2 or TRBV6-3 and TRBJ1-1; TRBD1 might be the D (6 bases). CDR3 in DNA: TGTGCCAGCAGTTACGACAGGAGAGCTGAAGCTTTCTTT. Translation: CASSYDRRAEAFF.